Following are 25 T cell receptor beta chains from one sample sequenced in a study of CD8 T cells in Susac syndrome. Reverse transcription used about 0.45 to 1 ug RNA and random hexamers. MiXCR, applied by TCRdb to the immunoSEQ multiplex PCR reads, yields one record per CDR3 protein. The sample holds more than 200,000 distinct CDR3 sequences, around 93% seen once. The sequencing input was CD4+ T cells from PBMCs. Source of these receptors: a human donor with multiple sclerosis.

The chain carries TRBV3-1 and TRBJ1-6; D unclear. There are 11 residues in the CDR3. Trimming took 0 bases from V and 9 from J, leaving 0 bases between them. Germline V gene sequence: CDR1 LGHDT, CDR2 YNNKEL (reference sequence). This CDR3 is CASSQDSPLHF. As DNA, the CDR3 is TGTGCCAGCAGCCAAGATTCACCCCTCCACTTT.

This clonotype has a single count. V gene TRBV5-1 combines with J gene TRBJ1-2; TRBD1 matches at 7 bases. CDR1 is SGHRS, CDR2 YFSETQ, per germline. The V segment lost 2 bases and the J segment 6 bases; nucleotides outside the gene matches: 10. The CDR3 covers 15 residues. CDR3 nucleotides: TGCGCCAGCAGCTTCCAACCCACAGGGGTGGATGGCTACACCTTC. Protein product: CASSFQPTGVDGYTF.

This rearrangement joins TRBV7-2 to TRBJ2-4; 7 nucleotides line up with TRBD1. The CDR3 loop spans 12 amino acids. V lost 1 base, J lost 16 bases, and 7 bases stayed unmatched. Germline loops: CDR1 SGHTA, CDR2 FQGNSA. CDR3 sequence (DNA): TGTGCCAGCAGCTTAGTAGGGGGCTTGCTTTACTTC. Its translation is CASSLVGGLLYF.

The chain uses TRBV3-1 and TRBJ1-2, with 7 bases matching TRBD1. CDR1 and CDR2 from the germline V gene are LGHDT and YNNKEL (reference sequence). After removal of 4 bases from V and 8 bases from J, the junction contained 10 bases not matched to a gene. CDR3 size: 14 residues. CDR3: CASSRTMEGAGYTF. Written as DNA, the CDR3 is TGTGCCAGCAGCCGGACGATGGAGGGGGCCGGCTACACCTTC.

On this clonotype: One end of the junction varies from germline; a read error may be responsible. The rearrangement links TRBV7-7 to TRBJ2-5, with 7 nucleotides matching TRBD2. CDR1 is SSHAT and CDR2 is FNYEAQ in the germline V gene (reference sequence). This CDR3 region has 13 residues. The CDR3 sequence: CASSGDFQETQYF. The CDR3 DNA sequence: TGTGCTAGCAGCGGGGACTTTCAAGAGACCCAGTACTTC.

This clonotype was seen only once. This chain uses TRBV7-2 with TRBJ2-3; D not resolved. From germline, CDR1 is SGHTA and CDR2 FQGNSA. V lost 4 bases and J 9 bases, leaving 11 bases between the germline ends. This CDR3 region has 12 residues. CDR3 nucleotide sequence: TGTGCCAGCAGCTCCTTCCTGCTGACGCAGTATTTT. This gives the protein CASSSFLLTQYF. The entire variable domain, with the rest obtained from reference TRBV7-2 and TRBJ2-3, is as follows: GAGVSQSPSNKVTEKGKDVELRCDPISGHTALYWYRQSLGQGLEFLIYFQGNSAPDKSGLPSDRFSAERTGGSVSTLTIQRTQQEDSAVYLCASSSFLLTQYFGPGTRLTVL.

The rearrangement links TRBV2 to TRBJ1-3; D is unclear. This CDR3 contains 16 residues. CDR1 is SNHLY, CDR2 FYNNEI, per germline. V was shortened by 2 bases and J by 1 base, with 12 bases between the two germline ends. CDR3 sequence (DNA): TGTGCCAGCAGTGAACGGAGGACTGCTTCTGGAAACACCATATATTTT. Encoded protein: CASSERRTASGNTIYF.

CDR3 protein: CSARGGGSRNEQFF. In nucleotides, the CDR3 is TGCAGCGCGAGAGGGGGCGGGAGTAGGAATGAGCAGTTCTTC. The chain links TRBV29-1 to TRBJ2-1; D possibly uses TRBD1 or TRBD2 (7 bases each). The CDR3 is 14 residues long. V lost 7 bases to trimming and J lost 7 bases, with 20 bases between them. CDR1 SQVTM and CDR2 ANQGSEA come from the germline V gene.

The chain joins TRBV29-1 to TRBJ1-2, with TRBD1 matching over 7 bases. The J segment lost 4 bases and the V segment lost 7 bases, leaving 9 bases of the junction unmatched. Germline V gives CDR1 SQVTM, CDR2 ANQGSEA. The CDR3 is 13 residues long. The CDR3 sequence: CSATGTDSYGYTF. The CDR3 DNA reads as TGCAGCGCCACCGGGACAGACTCCTATGGCTACACCTTC.

The V gene is TRBV19, the J gene TRBJ1-5; D unresolved. The V gene's germline CDR1 is LNHDA and CDR2 SQIVND (reference sequence). This CDR3 comprises 14 residues. V was trimmed by 3 bases and J by 4 bases, leaving 10 bases between them. The CDR3 DNA reads as TGTGCCAGTAGTATTGGGGAGCTAAATCAGCCCCAGCATTTT. Translated, it gives CASSIGELNQPQHF.

The gene calls are TRBV6-5 and TRBJ2-2; D tentatively reads TRBD1 or TRBD2 (6 bases each). CDR3 length: 15 amino acids. V lost 5 bases and J 6 bases, leaving 16 bases between the germline ends. Germline V gives CDR1 MNHEY, CDR2 SVGAGI. The CDR3 sequence is CASSRRGDGAGELFF. The CDR3 region has the DNA TGTGCCAGCAGTCGTAGGGGGGATGGGGCCGGGGAGCTGTTTTTT.

V is TRBV9 and J is TRBJ2-3, with 8 bases matching TRBD1. V lost 4 bases, J lost 3 bases, and 7 bases stayed unmatched. Germline V CDR1 and CDR2: SGDLS, YYNGEE. This CDR3 comprises 15 residues. Here the CDR3 reads CASSLTRQGTDTQYF. CDR3 DNA sequence: TGTGCCAGCAGCCTAACTAGACAGGGGACAGATACGCAGTATTTT.

The V call is TRBV4-1, the J call TRBJ2-5; TRBD2 might be the D (5 bases). Per germline, CDR1 MGHRA and CDR2 YSYEKL. V shed 1 base and J shed 5 bases, with 14 bases lying between them. The CDR3 has 15 amino acids. CDR3 protein: CASSQGWGVGETQYF. CDR3 DNA: TGCGCCAGCAGCCAAGGTTGGGGAGTGGGCGAGACCCAGTACTTC.

The chain combines TRBV6-1 with TRBJ2-3; 14 bases map to TRBD2. V was pared by 6 bases and J by 3 bases, with 5 bases of the junction left unmatched. CDR3 size: 16 residues. Germline V gene data show CDR1 as MNHNS and CDR2 as SASEGT. The CDR3 here is CASSPTSGGATDTQYF. Written as DNA, the CDR3 is TGTGCCAGCAGCCCGACTAGCGGGGGGGCGACAGATACGCAGTATTTT.

J is TRBJ2-5 and V is TRBV20-1, with unresolved D. The CDR3 is made up of 14 amino acids. CDR1 and CDR2 (germline): DFQATT, SNEGSKA (reference sequence). Trimming shortened V by 0 bases and J by 5 bases, and 13 bases separated the two germline ends. CDR3 DNA: TGCAGTGCTAGAGATACGGGCATTGCGGAGACCCAGTACTTC. Encoded protein: CSARDTGIAETQYF.

The rearrangement uses TRBV4-2 and TRBJ1-2, with TRBD1 as a possible D gene (6 bases). Germline CDR1 is LGHNA and CDR2 is YNFKEQ. Trimming shortened V by 0 bases and J by 8 bases, and 13 bases separated the two germline ends. The CDR3 length is 14 residues. The CDR3 is CASSQDRGSGGYTF. CDR3 nucleotide sequence: TGTGCCAGCAGCCAAGATAGGGGGTCCGGCGGCTACACCTTC.

The V gene is TRBV2, the J gene TRBJ2-3, with D maybe TRBD2 (5 bases). From germline, CDR1 is SNHLY and CDR2 FYNNEI. V was shortened by 7 bases and J by 0 bases, with 11 bases between the two germline ends. This CDR3 is 14 amino acids long. CDR3 sequence (DNA): TGTGCCAGCATCCTACTAGAAAGCACAGATACGCAGTATTTT. Translating gives CASILLESTDTQYF.

This clonotype was seen a few times. The chain is built from TRBV7-2 and TRBJ2-7, with 10 positions matching TRBD1. CDR3 length: 15 residues. V dropped 2 bases and J dropped 2; count of bases not matched to a gene: 3. The V gene's germline CDR1 is SGHTA and CDR2 FQGNSA. CDR3 loop: CASSLSGQGTYEQYF. The CDR3 coding sequence is TGTGCCAGCAGCTTATCGGGACAGGGGACCTACGAGCAGTACTTC.

This clonotype showed up just a few times. This chain uses TRBV19 with TRBJ1-1; D ambiguous. V lost 4 bases, J lost 1 base, and 7 bases lay in between. Germline CDR1 reads LNHDA; CDR2 reads SQIVND (reference sequence). This CDR3 is built from 13 residues. The chain's CDR3 is CASSTTGNTEAFF. CDR3 sequence (DNA): TGTGCCAGTAGTACAACTGGGAACACTGAAGCTTTCTTT.

The genes are TRBV15 and TRBJ2-5; 8 bases match TRBD2. The CDR3 totals 16 residues. With 0 bases clipped from V and 2 bases from J, the junction kept 5 bases outside the gene matches. The germline V gene has CDR1 LNHNV and CDR2 YYDKDF (reference sequence). The CDR3 region is CATSRDMAGGQETQYF. The CDR3 nucleotides read TGTGCCACCAGCAGAGATATGGCGGGAGGACAAGAGACCCAGTACTTC. The complete variable domain, with remaining parts taken from reference TRBV15 and TRBJ2-5, reads DAMVIQNPRYQVTQFGKPVTLSCSQTLNHNVMYWYQQKSSQAPKLLFHYYDKDFNNEADTPDNFQSRRPNTSFCFLDIRSPGLGDTAMYLCATSRDMAGGQETQYFGPGTRLLVL.

J is TRBJ1-1 and V is TRBV7-3; D uncertain. V shed 5 bases and J shed 2 bases, with 9 bases lying between them. The CDR3 covers 13 residues. In germline, CDR1 is SGHTA, CDR2 FQGTGA. CDR3 sequence: CASSVHGNTEAFF. CDR3 sequence (DNA): TGTGCCAGCAGCGTCCATGGAAACACTGAAGCTTTCTTT.

The chain uses TRBV6-1 and TRBJ2-2, with D hard to call. Trimming removed 5 bases from V and 1 base from J, with 14 bases in between. The CDR3 consists of 16 residues. CDR1 MNHNS and CDR2 SASEGT come from the germline V gene. CDR3 DNA: TGTGCCAGCAGTAGCCGGCCCAATGAGAACACCGGGGAGCTGTTTTTT. Translation gives CASSSRPNENTGELFF.

The genes are TRBV7-2 and TRBJ1-2; no clear D. The germline CDR1 and CDR2 sequences are SGHTA and FQGNSA. The CDR3 is made up of 13 amino acids. Trimming pared 2 bases from V and 8 bases from J, leaving 12 bases between. The CDR3 DNA sequence: TGTGCCAGCAGCTTACCCGAATATCCGGGCTACACCTTC. Translating it yields CASSLPEYPGYTF.

J is TRBJ1-1 and V is TRBV12-3 or TRBV12-4; D unresolved. The CDR3 runs 14 residues. The V gene lost 1 base and the J gene lost 1 base, with 7 bases spanning the gap. In DNA, the CDR3 is TGTGCCAGCAGTTTAGGTCGGGAGAACACTGAAGCTTTCTTT. This gives the protein CASSLGRENTEAFF.

The rearrangement links TRBV18 to TRBJ2-2; D gene unclear. The V and J ends lost 8 bases and 1 base respectively, with 11 bases between them. The germline V gene encodes CDR1 KGHSH and CDR2 LQKENI. The CDR3 is 14 residues long. The CDR3 DNA follows: TGTGCCAGCCGCGCGGCCGGGAACACCGGGGAGCTGTTTTTT. Its protein product is CASRAAGNTGELFF.